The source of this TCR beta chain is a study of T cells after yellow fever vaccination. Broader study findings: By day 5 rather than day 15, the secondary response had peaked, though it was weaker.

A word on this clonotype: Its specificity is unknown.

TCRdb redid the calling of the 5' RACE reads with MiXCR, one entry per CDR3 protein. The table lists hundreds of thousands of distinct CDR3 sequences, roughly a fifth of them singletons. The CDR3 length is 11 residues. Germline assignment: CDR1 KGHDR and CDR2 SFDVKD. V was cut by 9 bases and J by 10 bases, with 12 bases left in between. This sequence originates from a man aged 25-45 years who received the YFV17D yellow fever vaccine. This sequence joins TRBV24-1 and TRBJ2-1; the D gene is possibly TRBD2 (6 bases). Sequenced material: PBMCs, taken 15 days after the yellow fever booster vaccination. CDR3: CATSGGGEQFF. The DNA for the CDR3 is TGTGCCACCTCTGGTGGGGGGGAGCAGTTCTTC.